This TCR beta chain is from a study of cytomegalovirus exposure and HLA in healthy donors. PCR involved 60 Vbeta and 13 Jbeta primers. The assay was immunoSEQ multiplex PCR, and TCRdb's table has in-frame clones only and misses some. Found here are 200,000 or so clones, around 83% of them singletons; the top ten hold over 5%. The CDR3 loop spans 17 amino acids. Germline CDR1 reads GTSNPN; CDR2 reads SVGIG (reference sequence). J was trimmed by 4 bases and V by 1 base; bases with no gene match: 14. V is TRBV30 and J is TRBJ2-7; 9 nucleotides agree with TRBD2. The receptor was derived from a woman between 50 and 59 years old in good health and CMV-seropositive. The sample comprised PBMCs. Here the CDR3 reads CAWSAVMTSGTPYEQYF. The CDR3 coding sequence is TGTGCCTGGAGTGCCGTAATGACTAGCGGTACCCCTTACGAGCAGTACTTC.